This T cell receptor (beta chain) was found in a study of human T cells and chemical hapten exposure. Time point defined: healthy volunteer bleed at 2 weeks. Whole blood that had not been fractionated was the source of extracted total RNA. The CDR3 sequence is 14 residues long. Germline loops: CDR1 MNHNS, CDR2 SASEGT. Trimming removed 4 bases at V and 3 bases at J, with 13 bases between. Each CDR3 protein gets one entry after TCRdb re-called the RACE reads with MiXCR. Here the sample spans some 90,000 distinct CDR3 sequences, approximately 8.2% being singletons. Sequencing was done on a sample of whole blood. This chain links TRBV6-1 with TRBJ2-7; D is uncertain. This TCR derives from a female donor in good health. Some clones in this sample may be carry-over from other donors' samples. CDR3 sequence (DNA): TGTGCCAGCAGTGGACTCGGGCGAGTCTACGAGCAGTACTTC. Translation gives CASSGLGRVYEQYF.